Detailed here is one T cell receptor (beta chain). This entry is derived from a study of blood T cell repertoires in COVID-19. Looked up from germline, CDR1 is SGHKS and CDR2 is YYEKEE (reference sequence). The V end was cut by 4 bases, the J end by 7 bases, with 21 bases between. The CDR3 consists of 15 residues. Sequenced by immunoSEQ multiplex PCR; TCRdb stores in-frame clones only, minus some. The sample yields approximately 75,000 clones, roughly 70% seen once. Sequencing input: peripheral blood. The genes are TRBV5-5 and TRBJ2-7; maybe TRBD2 (6 bases). The receptor was derived from a human donor with acute or convalescent COVID-19. The donor label of this sample is uncertain. The DNA for the CDR3 is TGTGCCAGCAGCCTACTCGGGACCCTTGGGGGGGAGCAGTACTTC. The encoded protein is CASSLLGTLGGEQYF.